The 2 T cell receptor beta chains reported below all come from one sample, sequenced in a study of T cell repertoires in cytomegalovirus infection. Their target antigens are unknown. TCRdb itself ran the reads through MiXCR, one entry per CDR3 protein. There are 60,000 to 75,000 distinct CDR3 sequences in the sample; approximately 22% occur only once, and roughly 80% lies in the top ten. Sequencing was performed on PBMCs, sequenced either directly or after in vitro stimulation (not recorded which). These receptors were obtained from a human donor in good health (CMV status not recorded). Some clones in this sample may be carry-over from other donors' samples.

This clonotype was seen a few times. The chain carries TRBV20-1 and TRBJ1-1, with D perhaps TRBD1 (6 bases). The ends were cut back, 3 bases at V and 2 bases at J, with 13 bases in the middle. The CDR3 runs 14 residues. CDR1 and CDR2 from the germline V gene are DFQATT and SNEGSKA (reference sequence). The CDR3 is CSASRMTGNTEAFF. CDR3 nucleotides: TGCAGTGCTAGTAGGATGACAGGAAACACTGAAGCTTTCTTT.

The V call is TRBV5-6, the J call TRBJ2-7, with TRBD1 matching 9 bases. There are 16 residues in the CDR3. Germline V gene data show CDR1 as SGHDT and CDR2 as YYEEEE. V was clipped by 4 bases and J by 0 bases; unmatched bases: 8. CDR3 sequence (DNA): TGTGCCAGCAGCCCCCTCGGGACAGGGATCTCCTACGAGCAGTACTTC. Residues: CASSPLGTGISYEQYF. Supplemented by reference TRBV5-6 and TRBJ2-7, the full variable domain reads DAGVTQSPTHLIKTRGQQVTLRCSPKSGHDTVSWYQQALGQGPQFIFQYYEEEERQRGNFPDRFSGHQFPNYSSELNVNALLLGDSALYLCASSPLGTGISYEQYFGPGTRLTVT.